The rows below give T cell receptor beta chains drawn from one sample of a study of shared clonotypes between healthy human individuals. TCRdb's copy holds only in-frame clones and misses some; the assay was immunoSEQ multiplex PCR. The sample includes approximately 500,000 clones, about 96% of them seen just once. The sequenced material came from naive CD4+ T cells sorted from blood. The receptor source for this set is a woman aged 25 to 45 in good health. The CDR3 runs from the conserved cysteine through the conserved F or W. Each record gives: V gene, J gene, D gene, clone size, CDR3 DNA, CDR3 protein. The D gene is left open where the match is weak. Size is omitted from some rows. Given values are once, few, many or a class for expanded clones.

TRBV28	TRBJ2-7	NA	NA	TGTGCCAGCAGCCTTGACTCGATAAACGAGCAGTACTTC	CASSLDSINEQYF
TRBV7-2	TRBJ1-1	NA	once	TGTGCCAGCAGCTTAGGGCCTCACCCTAACACTGAAGCTTTCTTT	CASSLGPHPNTEAFF
TRBV6-1	TRBJ1-2	NA	few	TGTGCCAGCAGTGTGGCCTGGGAGGGTAGCTATGGCTACACCTTC	CASSVAWEGSYGYTF
TRBV27	TRBJ2-3	TRBD2	NA	TGTGCCAGCACTCGTCTAGCGGGAGTGGCCACAGATACGCAGTATTTT	CASTRLAGVATDTQYF
TRBV15	TRBJ1-4	TRBD1	NA	TGTGCCACCAGCAGAGATCAGGGGGCGATAAAGGAAAAACTGTTTTTT	CATSRDQGAIKEKLFF
TRBV18	TRBJ2-7	TRBD2	once	TGTGCCAGCTCACCCGAAGCGGGGGAGCAGTACTTC	CASSPEAGEQYF
TRBV7-9	TRBJ1-2	NA	NA	TGTGCCAGCAGCTCAAACCCCGTGGGGGATGGCTACACCTTC	CASSSNPVGDGYTF
TRBV28	TRBJ2-2	NA	NA	TGTGCCAGCAGAGGCGCTAGCAACACCGGGGAGCTGTTTTTT	CASRGASNTGELFF
TRBV10-2	TRBJ2-7	TRBD1	NA	TGCGCCAGCAGTGCGACAGGGAACGAGCAGTACTTC	CASSATGNEQYF
TRBV18	TRBJ2-7	TRBD1	NA	TGTGCCAGCTCACCTGTTGACAGGGGTACCGAGCAGTACTTC	CASSPVDRGTEQYF
TRBV28	TRBJ1-2	NA	NA	TGTGCCAGCAGTAATGGGAGACACTATGGCTACACCTTC	CASSNGRHYGYTF
TRBV12-5	TRBJ2-3	NA	few	TGTGCTAGTGGTTTGGAGACAGATACGCAGTATTTT	CASGLETDTQYF
TRBV10-3	TRBJ2-7	NA	NA	TGTGCCATCCAGGGGATGCACGAGCAGTACTTC	CAIQGMHEQYF
TRBV2	TRBJ1-2	TRBD1	few	TGTGCCAGCAACCGGGACAGGGAAAACTATGGCTACACCTTC	CASNRDRENYGYTF
TRBV27	TRBJ2-1	TRBD1	NA	TGTGCCAGCAGTCACCTCCGGGACAGCCGGCATAAGAACAATGAGCAGTTCTTC	CASSHLRDSRHKNNEQFF
TRBV2	TRBJ1-1	NA	once	TGTGCCAGCACCGAGGGTAGGAACACTGAAGCTTTCTTT	CASTEGRNTEAFF
TRBV11-2	TRBJ2-3	NA	NA	TGTGCCAGCAGCTTAGTGGCGATTAAGACCGATACGCAGTATTTT	CASSLVAIKTDTQYF
TRBV19	TRBJ2-1	NA	NA	TGTGCCAGTACCGCCCCCAGGGGCCGGGGGCGCCATAATGAGCAGTTCTTC	CASTAPRGRGRHNEQFF
TRBV18	TRBJ2-3	TRBD2	NA	TGTGCCAGCTCACCACCTCTGCGTAGCGGGAGTACAGATACGCAGTATTTT	CASSPPLRSGSTDTQYF
TRBV5-1	TRBJ2-1	TRBD2	once	TGCGCCAGCAGCTTGGATTTGGGACTAGCGGGGGCTGAGCAGTTCTTC	CASSLDLGLAGAEQFF
TRBV7-2	TRBJ2-3	NA	NA	TGTGCCAGCAGCTTAAACGTCGGGACTGTCGGAGATACGCAGTATTTT	CASSLNVGTVGDTQYF
TRBV2	TRBJ2-1	NA	once	TGTGCCAGCACTCCCTACAATGAGCAGTTCTTC	CASTPYNEQFF
TRBV18	TRBJ2-4	NA	NA	TGTGCCAGCTCACCACTTGATCAGAACCTAGCCAAAAACATTCAGTACTTC	CASSPLDQNLAKNIQYF
TRBV28	TRBJ2-5	TRBD2	NA	TGTGCCAGCAGTTTATGGGGACTAGCGGAAGAGACCCAGTACTTC	CASSLWGLAEETQYF
TRBV7-9	TRBJ2-1	NA	NA	TGTGCCAGCAGCTTCCGGGACCAGGGTAGGGGTGAGCAGTTCTTC	CASSFRDQGRGEQFF
TRBV28	TRBJ2-5	NA	NA	TGTGCCAGCAGTTTAAAAGGTGGTTGGGAGACCCAGTACTTC	CASSLKGGWETQYF
TRBV11-2	TRBJ2-1	NA	NA	TGTGCCAGCAGCTTAGCCATTCCCGAGCAGTTCTTC	CASSLAIPEQFF
TRBV18	TRBJ1-1	NA	few	TGTGCCAGCTCACCAGCAATGACAGATTACACTGAAGCTTTCTTT	CASSPAMTDYTEAFF
TRBV6-6	TRBJ2-7	NA	NA	TGTGCCAGCAGTTACGAAACCTACGAGCAGTACTTC	CASSYETYEQYF
TRBV7-9	TRBJ2-7	NA	NA	TGTGCCAGCAGCTTAGCTTCTATGGCTTCCTACGAGCAGTACTTC	CASSLASMASYEQYF
TRBV27	TRBJ2-1	NA	NA	TGTGCCAGCAGTTTCTACAGGGTGCTTTTCTTC	CASSFYRVLFF
TRBV28	TRBJ2-7	NA	NA	TGTGCCAGCAGTTTAAGGGGGGAATCCTACGAGCAGTACTTC	CASSLRGESYEQYF
TRBV7-9	TRBJ2-7	NA	few	TGTGCCAGCAGCCTCATTCAGACAGGAGGATCCTACGAGCAGTACTTC	CASSLIQTGGSYEQYF
TRBV7-2	TRBJ2-5	NA	few	TGTGCCAGCAGCCCAACAGGGAACCAAGAGACCCAGTACTTC	CASSPTGNQETQYF
TRBV29-1	TRBJ1-2	NA	NA	TGCAGCGTTGAAGAACGAAGGGACGGCTACACCTTC	CSVEERRDGYTF
TRBV10-2	TRBJ2-7	NA	NA	TGCGCCAGCGAAAACAGGGGACTCTCCTACGAGCAGTACTTC	CASENRGLSYEQYF
TRBV2	TRBJ1-4	NA	NA	TGTGCCAGCAGGAGTCGGGGCGACGGGAATGAAAAACTGTTTTTT	CASRSRGDGNEKLFF
TRBV7-9	TRBJ1-2	NA	once	TGTGCCAGCAGCGGGGAAAACTATGGCTACACCTTC	CASSGENYGYTF
TRBV28	TRBJ2-7	NA	NA	TGTGCCAGCAGTTTAATCGAGGACGAGCAGTACTTC	CASSLIEDEQYF
TRBV28	TRBJ1-5	TRBD1	once	TGTGCCAGCAGTCCGACCGGGACAGGAGCCTGGCCCCAGCATTTT	CASSPTGTGAWPQHF
TRBV9	TRBJ2-3	TRBD2	NA	TGTGCCAGCAGCGTAGCCCCTAGCGGGATGTCAGATACGCAGTATTTT	CASSVAPSGMSDTQYF
TRBV13	TRBJ1-1	TRBD1	once	TGTGCCAGCAGCCTACTTGTGACAGGGGGTATGAACACTGAAGCTTTCTTT	CASSLLVTGGMNTEAFF
TRBV4-2	TRBJ2-5	NA	NA	TGTGCCAGCAGCCAAGATAAAGTCCCTCGGGTTTCCATGGGGACCCAGTACTTC	CASSQDKVPRVSMGTQYF
TRBV27	TRBJ2-7	NA	once	TGTGCCAGCATCCCACGCTCCGGTACCGAGCAGTACTTC	CASIPRSGTEQYF
TRBV29-1	TRBJ2-7	NA	NA	TGCAGCGTTGAAGATCTAAGGGGAGGCGAGCAGTACTTC	CSVEDLRGGEQYF
TRBV18	TRBJ1-2	TRBD1	once	TGTGCCAGCTCATCTCGAGGTCCGGGACAGACTATGACCGGCGTAGGCTACACCTTC	CASSSRGPGQTMTGVGYTF